This T cell receptor (beta chain) originates from a study of T cells after yellow fever vaccination (dated by TCRdb to between 2018 and 2021). General notes on the study: Libraries from fractions with low cell numbers were prepared with the SMART-Seq v4 Ultra Low Input RNA kit. Blood was collected at multiple timepoints before and after primary and secondary immunization, and bulk PBMC replicates and cell subsets were isolated. To follow T-cell clones before and after primary and booster YFV17D yellow fever vaccination, bulk TCR alpha and beta repertoires were sequenced over time. The cohort comprised two healthy male donors, one aged 18 to 30 and one aged 30 to 40 years. Study-wide findings and limitations: After the booster, most clones that had expanded after primary vaccination were detected again (over 95% of CD4 and around nine tenths of CD8), suggesting broad maintenance of memory. Only two donors were included in the study, so the extent to which the findings can be generalized is limited. The secondary T-cell response was weaker than the primary response but faster, peaking on day 5 instead of day 15. Because abundant contaminating clonotypes from the bulk population could be contained in FACS-sorted repertoires, computational filtering was required. A small fraction of clonotypes appeared in both the CD4 and CD8 compartments, likely as a result of convergent recombination.

TCR cDNA was synthesized by 5'RACE template switching, which introduced a universal primer site and unique molecular identifiers. cDNA synthesis was primed from both the TCR alpha and TCR beta constant segments. Library amplification involved two PCR steps, and the second step added sample barcodes and sequencing adapters. Libraries were sequenced on Illumina HiSeq 2500 (2x100 bp) or NovaSeq (2x150 bp). The authors' analysis ran thus. Reads were demultiplexed and collapsed into UMI consensus sequences with MIGEC, and V(D)J alignment was performed with MiXCR. Clonotypes responding to the vaccine were identified with edgeR on replicate PBMC samples, with the criteria of FDR below 0.01 and a log2 fold change above 5 up to day 15. Bulk clonotypes were assigned CD4 or CD8 identity according to which sequenced CD4 or CD8 repertoire held them at higher abundance. TCRdb took the public reads, trimmed them with fastp at Q25, ran MiXCR for clone calling and kept in-frame beta chains. Rows are unified per CDR3 protein, each entry keeping the most common DNA and genes. The V and J calls here are based on TCRdb, not the publication. The sample table contains about 500,000 distinct CDR3 sequences; only one count was recorded for about a sixth of them. The top ten clones comprise roughly 17% of the sample.

Turning to this clonotype: It has no known antigen specificity. Within one base of it there is no much larger clone, and no base qualities were kept.

V is pruned by 3 bases and J by 3 bases, leaving 10 bases of the junction without a gene match. CDR1 is given as ENHRY and CDR2 as SYGVKD, both from the germline V gene. The cysteine opens and the valine closes a CDR3 of 16 amino acids. Kept here is only the CDR3 DNA, which spans 48 bases and is read in frame from base 1. What this sample's treatment or condition label stands for: live attenuated yellow fever vaccine strain. At each blood-draw timepoint, two biological replicates of bulk PBMCs were collected. PBMCs were isolated from peripheral blood using a standard Ficoll-Paque protocol. TriZol was used to extract RNA from bulk PBMCs, CD4 and CD8 fractions, and dextramer-positive and dextramer-negative fractions.

Recombination linked TRBV10-3 to TRBJ2-7, and 8 bases in between align with TRBD1. The clonotype was recovered from a man younger than 35 who received the YFV17D yellow fever vaccine. The source was PBMCs, collected 5 to 6 days after the first yellow fever vaccination. The CDR3 region reads CAISERVTGDHYEQYV. At the DNA level, the sequence is TGTGCCATCAGTGAAAGGGTGACAGGGGATCACTACGAGCAGTACGTC.